Following are 14 T cell receptor beta chains from one sample sequenced in a study of blood T cell repertoires in COVID-19. Clones were sequenced by immunoSEQ multiplex PCR, and TCRdb holds only the in-frame ones, with some missing. The table lists about 370,000 clones, around 91% of them singletons. Sample: PBMCs or T cells enriched from blood (not recorded which). The receptor source for this set is a man between 18 and 35 years old who had recovered from COVID-19.

In this sample, this clone turned up once. The chain employs TRBV29-1 and TRBJ2-3; 13 bases agree with TRBD2. Looked up from germline, CDR1 is SQVTM and CDR2 is ANQGSEA. The CDR3 spans 14 residues. V dropped 4 bases and J dropped 5; count of bases not matched to a gene: 3. This chain's CDR3 is CSVGLAGGEDTQYF. CDR3 in DNA: TGCAGCGTTGGACTAGCGGGAGGAGAAGATACGCAGTATTTT.

V is TRBV30 and J is TRBJ1-4; 7 positions match TRBD1. This CDR3 contains 13 residues. Germline CDR1 is GTSNPN and CDR2 is SVGIG (reference sequence). Trimming cost V 7 bases and J 8 bases; bases outside gene matches: 10. CDR3 residues: CASSGAGGEKLFF. As DNA, the CDR3 is TGTGCCTCATCAGGGGCAGGGGGGGAAAAACTGTTTTTT.

The chain combines TRBV28 with TRBJ2-7; possible D gene TRBD1, 7 bases. The CDR3 covers 15 residues. Germline CDR1 MDHEN, CDR2 SYDVKM. The V end was cut by 6 bases, the J end by 1 base, with 16 bases between. As DNA, the CDR3 is TGTGCCAGCAGCCCTCCGACAGGGAGGTCCTACGAGCAGTACTTC. Amino acid sequence: CASSPPTGRSYEQYF.

This chain joins TRBV9 and TRBJ1-4; 10 bases are shared with TRBD1. Unmatched junction bases numbered 7, after V lost 4 bases and J lost 4 bases. The CDR3 is 16 amino acids. Germline CDR1 reads SGDLS; CDR2 reads YYNGEE. The CDR3 DNA follows: TGTGCCAGCAGCTTGACGGGACAGGGGTTTAATGAAAAACTGTTTTTT. This gives the protein CASSLTGQGFNEKLFF.

This clone appeared a few times. The gene calls are TRBV19 and TRBJ1-6, with D tentatively TRBD1 (6 bases). V was trimmed by 1 base and J by 6 bases, leaving 7 bases between them. The CDR3 spans 14 residues. Germline lookup yields CDR1 LNHDA and CDR2 SQIVND (reference sequence). This CDR3 is CASSIGRGNSPLHF. DNA of the CDR3: TGTGCCAGTAGTATAGGCAGGGGTAATTCACCCCTCCACTTT.

This clone was observed once. The chain employs TRBV29-1 and TRBJ1-2, with TRBD1 matching over 9 bases. The V and J ends lost 7 bases and 2 bases, in that order; junction bases with no gene match: 5. The CDR3 contains 13 residues. Germline V gives CDR1 SQVTM, CDR2 ANQGSEA. CDR3 sequence reads: CSGEDRGNYGYTF. CDR3 coding DNA: TGCAGCGGGGAGGACAGGGGAAACTATGGCTACACCTTC.

V gene TRBV19 combines with J gene TRBJ2-7; D possibly corresponds to TRBD2 (6 bases). V lost 3 bases, J lost 3 bases, and 15 bases lay in between. CDR3 length: 15 amino acids. From germline, CDR1 is LNHDA and CDR2 SQIVND (reference sequence). For the CDR3, the DNA is TGTGCCAGTAGTATTAGGAGGGGTTTGGACTACGAGCAGTACTTC. It codes for CASSIRRGLDYEQYF.

About this clone: At one end the junction does not follow the germline gene, possibly because of a read error. The J gene is TRBJ2-7, the V gene TRBV27, with 8 nucleotides matching TRBD1. The CDR3 totals 17 residues. Germline V gene lookup returns CDR1 MNHEY and CDR2 SMNVEV (reference sequence). The chain's CDR3 is CASSTLKPGQDSDEQYF. CDR3 nucleotide sequence: TGTGCCAGCAGTACCCTAAAACCGGGACAGGACTCCGACGAGCAGTACTTC.

J is TRBJ1-4 and V is TRBV2; D may be TRBD1 (6 bases). V lost 4 bases and J lost 0, with 15 bases in between. CDR1 is SNHLY, CDR2 FYNNEI, per germline. This CDR3 contains 17 residues. The CDR3 nucleotides read TGTGCCAGCAGTGTGCGTCCAGGGGCAGCAACTAATGAAAAACTGTTTTTT. Protein: CASSVRPGAATNEKLFF.

In its sample, this clone was seen a few times. V is TRBV5-1 and J is TRBJ1-3; D is possibly TRBD1 (6 bases). Germline CDR1 is SGHRS and CDR2 is YFSETQ. This CDR3 contains 16 residues. The V and J ends lost 2 bases and 3 bases respectively, with 15 bases between them. The CDR3 sequence: CASSLTPGADGNTIYF. CDR3 nucleotides: TGCGCCAGCAGCTTAACCCCAGGGGCGGATGGAAACACCATATATTTT.

V and J are TRBV29-1 and TRBJ2-3; 7 bases are a match to TRBD1. The CDR3 spans 15 residues. The V segment lost 4 bases and the J segment 7 bases; nucleotides outside the gene matches: 14. Germline V gene lookup returns CDR1 SQVTM and CDR2 ANQGSEA. The DNA of the CDR3 is TGCAGCGTTGCTGGTTCAGGGGGAGCGGTGAATACGCAGTATTTT. Protein product: CSVAGSGGAVNTQYF.

This sequence joins TRBV5-1 and TRBJ1-4; D ambiguous. The CDR3 is 16 amino acids. CDR1 is SGHRS and CDR2 is YFSETQ in the germline V gene. V lost 2 bases and J 2 bases, leaving 13 bases between the germline ends. This CDR3 reads CASSFNGGRTNEKLFF. CDR3 DNA: TGCGCCAGCAGCTTTAATGGCGGTAGGACTAATGAAAAACTGTTTTTT.

The V call is TRBV28, the J call TRBJ1-2; D is perhaps TRBD1 (6 bases). V lost 3 bases and J lost 5, with 19 bases in between. There are 16 residues in the CDR3. Germline V gene data show CDR1 as MDHEN and CDR2 as SYDVKM. CDR3 protein: CASSFRGITLRYGYTF. The CDR3 nucleotides read TGTGCCAGCAGTTTTAGGGGGATTACTTTAAGATATGGCTACACCTTC.

The chain carries TRBV5-6 and TRBJ2-7; maybe TRBD2 (6 bases). CDR1 and CDR2 (germline): SGHDT, YYEEEE. V was clipped by 5 bases and J by 5 bases, with 17 bases between them. The CDR3 covers 14 residues. The CDR3 loop reads CASRRGMGGNEQYF. DNA of the CDR3: TGTGCCAGCAGGCGGGGTATGGGGGGAAACGAGCAGTACTTC.